The clone carrying this TCR beta chain was found once. Trimming stripped 7 bases from V and 8 bases from J, with 17 bases between. The germline gives CDR1 SNHLY, CDR2 FYNNEI. The CDR3 is 13 amino acids. This specimen belongs to a study of blood T cell repertoires in COVID-19. Background on the study: COVID-19 samples, acute and convalescent, were from the United States, Italy and Spain. Nucleic acid was either cDNA or gDNA, and it came from T cells, B-cell-depleted T cells, or PBMCs.

Authors' processing steps: Amplifying reference gene primers gave estimates of nucleated cell counts. Libraries were prepared by immunoSEQ multiplex PCR; TCRdb keeps only in-frame clonotypes and omits some of them. V and J calls plus clone size are reproduced from that table; the DNA served to infer D and trimming. This table has 300,000 or so clones, approximately 88% appearing once. Sequencing input: peripheral blood. The sequence derives from a woman in her thirties who had recovered from COVID-19. The chain joins TRBV2 to TRBJ1-1; D perhaps matches TRBD1 (5 bases). The CDR3 here is CASTNKREGEAFF. In nucleotides, the CDR3 is TGTGCCAGCACCAACAAAAGGGAGGGGGAAGCTTTCTTT.